Listed below are T cell receptor beta chains from one sample, sequenced in a study of cytotoxic CD8 clonotypes in ibrutinib-treated CLL. Repertoires were generated with immunoSEQ multiplex PCR, while TCRdb's copy carries only in-frame clones and drops some. The sample comprises about 310,000 clones, about 80% of which are singletons, and 6.5% to 8.5% rests with the top ten. This specimen consisted of PBMCs, obtained before ibrutinib treatment. The receptor set was obtained from a human donor with chronic lymphocytic leukemia. CDR3s include the opening cysteine and the closing phenylalanine or tryptophan. The D gene is left open where the match is weak.

j_gene,v_gene,d_gene,CDR3aa
TRBJ2-7,TRBV7-7,-,CASSLDRTYEQYF
TRBJ1-6,TRBV7-6,-,CASSLAQHNSPLHF
TRBJ2-1,TRBV29-1,TRBD2,CSVEGLAEYNEQFF
TRBJ2-3,TRBV29-1,-,CSVVSGGTDTQYF
TRBJ2-5,TRBV9,-,CASSVEDRQETQYF
TRBJ2-3,TRBV7-1,-,CASSPSTTGITDTQYF
TRBJ1-3,TRBV27,-,CASSSQGQFLSGNTIYF
TRBJ2-3,TRBV9,-,CASSGGDTQYF
TRBJ1-5,TRBV5-8,-,CASSSRTRGNQPQHF
TRBJ2-4,TRBV11-2,TRBD2,CASSFRASGDIQYF
TRBJ2-7,TRBV19,TRBD1,CASTPGTGIYEQYF
TRBJ2-4,TRBV5-4,-,CASSSGTSAKNIQYF
TRBJ2-3,TRBV7-2,TRBD2,CATQRSLAEVDTQYF
TRBJ2-3,TRBV4-2,TRBD2,CASSKGTSGSQDTQYF
TRBJ2-1,TRBV5-1,-,CASSGDHYNEQFF
TRBJ2-4,TRBV11-2,-,CASSLSATKNIQYF
TRBJ1-2,TRBV27,-,CASSLSSRGGYTF
TRBJ1-4,TRBV5-1,TRBD1,CASSFQGTDEKLFF
TRBJ2-1,TRBV19,TRBD2,CASTPTSGSSYNEQFF
TRBJ2-1,TRBV7-8,-,CASTQTEGYIDEQFF
TRBJ1-5,TRBV7-2,TRBD1,CASSYGQANQPQHF
TRBJ1-1,TRBV6-5,-,CAISLWESTEAFF
TRBJ1-4,TRBV5-1,-,CASSLMGAPGTEDEKLFF
TRBJ2-7,TRBV14,-,CASSQGVVLAYEQYF
TRBJ2-1,TRBV30,TRBD2,CAWSTSLTSGRGNEQFF
TRBJ1-1,TRBV4-2,TRBD1,CASSQARTGNTEAFF
TRBJ2-5,TRBV6-5,-,CASSYSIGNQETQYF
TRBJ2-1,TRBV9,TRBD1,CASSVIGQGVNNEQFF
TRBJ2-2,TRBV5-1,TRBD1,CASSTTGTGVAGELFF
TRBJ2-4,TRBV15,-,CATSRKSENIQYF
TRBJ2-4,TRBV4-3,-,CASTVDIRDVAKNIQYF
TRBJ2-5,TRBV7-9,TRBD2,CASDLAGARETQYF
TRBJ2-7,TRBV6-5,TRBD1,CASSPGQGAYEQYF
TRBJ1-5,TRBV27,-,CASSFVWRKNQPQHF
TRBJ1-2,TRBV7-9,TRBD1,CASRHGTGVPGYTF
TRBJ2-2,TRBV21-1,-,CASSTAGGPNTGELFF
TRBJ2-7,TRBV7-2,-,CASSLRQWGYEQYF
TRBJ1-5,TRBV2,TRBD1,CASSYTGEPQHF
TRBJ2-7,TRBV7-9,-,CASSPGPPETYEQYF
TRBJ2-7,TRBV25-1,-,CASSELQLGSEQYF
TRBJ2-7,TRBV5-1,-,CASSLSTSNVGEQYF
TRBJ2-5,TRBV28,-,CASSLKSGIETQYF
TRBJ2-7,TRBV5-6,-,CASSLWGPNQYEQYF
TRBJ2-1,TRBV2,-,CASSEAREQFF
TRBJ2-3,TRBV6-5,TRBD2,CASSSSSGRMPRYF
TRBJ2-1,TRBV11-3,-,CASSLGGPGAYNEQFF